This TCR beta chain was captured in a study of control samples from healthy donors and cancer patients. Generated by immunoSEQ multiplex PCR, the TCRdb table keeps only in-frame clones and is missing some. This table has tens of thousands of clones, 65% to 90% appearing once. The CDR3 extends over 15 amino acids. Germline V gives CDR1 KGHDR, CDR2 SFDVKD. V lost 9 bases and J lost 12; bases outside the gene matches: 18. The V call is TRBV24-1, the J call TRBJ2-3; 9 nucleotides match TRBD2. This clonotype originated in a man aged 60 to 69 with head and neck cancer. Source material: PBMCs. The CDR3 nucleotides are TGTGCCACCGAGGGGCTAGCGGGAAGGCGTTTCTCCCAGTATTTT. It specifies CATEGLAGRRFSQYF.